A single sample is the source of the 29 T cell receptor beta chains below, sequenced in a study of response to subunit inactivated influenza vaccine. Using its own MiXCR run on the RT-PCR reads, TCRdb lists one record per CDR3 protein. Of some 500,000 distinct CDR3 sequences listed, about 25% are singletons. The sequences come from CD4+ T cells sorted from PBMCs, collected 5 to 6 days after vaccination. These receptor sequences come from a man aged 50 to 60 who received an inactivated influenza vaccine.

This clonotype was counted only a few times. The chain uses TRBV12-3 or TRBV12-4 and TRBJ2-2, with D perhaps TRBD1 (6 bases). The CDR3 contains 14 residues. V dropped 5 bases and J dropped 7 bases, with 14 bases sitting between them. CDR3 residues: CASSLSTGIGELFF. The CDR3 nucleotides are TGTGCCAGCAGTCTATCCACAGGGATCGGGGAGCTGTTTTTT.

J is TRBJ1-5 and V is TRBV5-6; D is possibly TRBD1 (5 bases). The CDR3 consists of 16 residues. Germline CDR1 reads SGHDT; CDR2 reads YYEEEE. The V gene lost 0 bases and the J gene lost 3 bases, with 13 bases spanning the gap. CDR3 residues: CASSLAGTSYNQPQHF. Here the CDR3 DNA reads TGTGCCAGCAGCTTGGCCGGGACTTCATACAATCAGCCCCAGCATTTT.

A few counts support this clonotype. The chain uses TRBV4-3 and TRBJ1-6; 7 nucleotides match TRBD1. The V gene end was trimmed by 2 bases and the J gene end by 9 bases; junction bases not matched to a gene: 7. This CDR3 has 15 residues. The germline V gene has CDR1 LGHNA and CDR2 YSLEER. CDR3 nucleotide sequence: TGCGCCAGCAGCCAAAACGACAGGGTCGGTTCACCCCTCCACTTT. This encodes CASSQNDRVGSPLHF.

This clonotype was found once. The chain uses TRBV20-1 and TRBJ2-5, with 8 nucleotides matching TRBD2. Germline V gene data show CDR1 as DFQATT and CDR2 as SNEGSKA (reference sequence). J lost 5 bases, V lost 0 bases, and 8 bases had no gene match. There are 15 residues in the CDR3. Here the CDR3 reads CSARDRGGRGETQYF. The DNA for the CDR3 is TGCAGTGCTAGAGATCGGGGGGGGCGCGGTGAGACCCAGTACTTC.

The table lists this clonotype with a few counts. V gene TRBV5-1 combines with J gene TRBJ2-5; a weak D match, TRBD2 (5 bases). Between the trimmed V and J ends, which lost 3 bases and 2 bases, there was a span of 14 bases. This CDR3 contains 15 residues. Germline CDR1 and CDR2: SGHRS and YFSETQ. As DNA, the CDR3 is TGCGCCAGCAGCTCCGGTCCGGGAAGTCAAGAGACCCAGTACTTC. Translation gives CASSSGPGSQETQYF. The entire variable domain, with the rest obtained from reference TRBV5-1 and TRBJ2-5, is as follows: KAGVTQTPRYLIKTRGQQVTLSCSPISGHRSVSWYQQTPGQGLQFLFEYFSETQRNKGNFPGRFSGRQFSNSRSEMNVSTLELGDSALYLCASSSGPGSQETQYFGPGTRLLVL.

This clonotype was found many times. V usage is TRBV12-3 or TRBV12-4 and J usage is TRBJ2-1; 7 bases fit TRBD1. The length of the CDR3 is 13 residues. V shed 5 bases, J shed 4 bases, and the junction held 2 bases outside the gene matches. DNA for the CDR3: TGTGCCAGCAGTAAGGGACAGTACAATGAGCAGTTCTTC. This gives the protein CASSKGQYNEQFF.

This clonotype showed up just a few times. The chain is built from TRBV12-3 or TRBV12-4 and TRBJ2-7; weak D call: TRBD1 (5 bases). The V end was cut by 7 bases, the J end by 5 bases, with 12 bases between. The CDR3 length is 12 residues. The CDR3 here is CASTQLGDEQYF. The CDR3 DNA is TGTGCCAGCACCCAGCTAGGGGACGAGCAGTACTTC.

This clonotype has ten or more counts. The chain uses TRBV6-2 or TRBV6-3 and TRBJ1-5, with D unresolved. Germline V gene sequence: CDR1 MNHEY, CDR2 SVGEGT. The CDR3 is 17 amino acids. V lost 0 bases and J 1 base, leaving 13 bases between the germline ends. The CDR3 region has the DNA TGTGCCAGCAGTTACTCGGGCACAGAGCTAAGCAATCAGCCCCAGCATTTT. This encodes CASSYSGTELSNQPQHF.

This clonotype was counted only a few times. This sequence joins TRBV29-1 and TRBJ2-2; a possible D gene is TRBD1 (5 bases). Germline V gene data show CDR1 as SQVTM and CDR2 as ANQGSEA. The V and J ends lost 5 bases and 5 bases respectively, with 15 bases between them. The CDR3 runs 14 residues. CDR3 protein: CSVKQAGLTGELFF. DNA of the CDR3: TGCAGCGTTAAACAGGCAGGGTTGACCGGGGAGCTGTTTTTT.

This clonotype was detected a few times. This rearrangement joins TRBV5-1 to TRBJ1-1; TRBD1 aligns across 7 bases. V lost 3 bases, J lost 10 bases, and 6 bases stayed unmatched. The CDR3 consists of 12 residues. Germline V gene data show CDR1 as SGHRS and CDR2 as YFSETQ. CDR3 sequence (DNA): TGCGCCAGCAGCTCAACAGGGGAGGTAGCTTTCTTT. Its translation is CASSSTGEVAFF.

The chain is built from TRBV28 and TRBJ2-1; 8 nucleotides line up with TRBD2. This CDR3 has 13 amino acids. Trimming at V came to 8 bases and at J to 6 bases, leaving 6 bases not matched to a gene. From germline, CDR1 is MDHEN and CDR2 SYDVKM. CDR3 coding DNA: TGTGCCAGCGAAGAACTAGCGGTCAATGAGCAGTTCTTC. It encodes CASEELAVNEQFF.

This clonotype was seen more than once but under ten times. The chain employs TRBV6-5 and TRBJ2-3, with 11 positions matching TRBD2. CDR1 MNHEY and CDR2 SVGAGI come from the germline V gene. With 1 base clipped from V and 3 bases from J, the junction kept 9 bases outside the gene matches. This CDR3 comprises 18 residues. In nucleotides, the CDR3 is TGTGCCAGCAGTTACTTTAGCGGGAGGGCCAGGCAAACAGATACGCAGTATTTT. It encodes CASSYFSGRARQTDTQYF.

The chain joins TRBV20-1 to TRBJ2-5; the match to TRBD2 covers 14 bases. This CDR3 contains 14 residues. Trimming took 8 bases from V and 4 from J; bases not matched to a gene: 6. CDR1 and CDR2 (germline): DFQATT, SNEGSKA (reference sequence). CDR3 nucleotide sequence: TGCAGTAGACTAGCGGGGGGGTCTGGAGAGACCCAGTACTTC. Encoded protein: CSRLAGGSGETQYF.

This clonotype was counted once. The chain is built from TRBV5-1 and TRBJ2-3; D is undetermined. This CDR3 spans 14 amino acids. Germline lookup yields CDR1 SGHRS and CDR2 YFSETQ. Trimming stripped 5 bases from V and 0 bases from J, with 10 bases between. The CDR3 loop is CASSSLSSTDTQYF. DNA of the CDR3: TGCGCCAGCAGTTCCCTTTCTAGCACAGATACGCAGTATTTT.

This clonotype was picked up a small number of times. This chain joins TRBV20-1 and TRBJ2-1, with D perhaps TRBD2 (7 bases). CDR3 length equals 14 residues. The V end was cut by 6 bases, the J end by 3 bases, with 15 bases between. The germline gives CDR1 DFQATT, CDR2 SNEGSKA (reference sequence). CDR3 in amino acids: CSASRGHDYNEQFF. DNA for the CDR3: TGCAGTGCCTCGCGGGGGCACGACTACAATGAGCAGTTCTTC.

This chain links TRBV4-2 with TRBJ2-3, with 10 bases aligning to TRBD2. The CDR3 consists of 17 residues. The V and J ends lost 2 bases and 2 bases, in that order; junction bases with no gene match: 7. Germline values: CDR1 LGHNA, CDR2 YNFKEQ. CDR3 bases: TGTGCCAGCAGCCAAACCCTGACTAGCGGGCTCACAGATACGCAGTATTTT. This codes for CASSQTLTSGLTDTQYF.

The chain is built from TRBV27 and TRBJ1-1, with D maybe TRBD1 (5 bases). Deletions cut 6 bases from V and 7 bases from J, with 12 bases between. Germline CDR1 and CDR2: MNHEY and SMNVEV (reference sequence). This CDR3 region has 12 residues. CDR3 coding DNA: TGTGCCAGCAGGACCGTGGGGGGTGAAGCTTTCTTT. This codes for CASRTVGGEAFF.

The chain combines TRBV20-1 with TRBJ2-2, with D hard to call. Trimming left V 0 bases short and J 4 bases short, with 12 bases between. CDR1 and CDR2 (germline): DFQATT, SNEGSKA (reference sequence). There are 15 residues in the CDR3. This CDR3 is CSARDFASVTGELFF. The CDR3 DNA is TGCAGTGCTAGAGATTTCGCGAGCGTCACCGGGGAGCTGTTTTTT.

The CDR3 loop reads CSADRSLQETQYF. The CDR3 DNA sequence: TGCAGTGCCGACAGGAGTTTACAAGAGACCCAGTACTTC. The chain couples TRBV20-1 to TRBJ2-5; D is perhaps TRBD1 (6 bases). Germline values: CDR1 DFQATT, CDR2 SNEGSKA (reference sequence). The V and J ends lost 6 bases and 2 bases respectively, with 13 bases between them. This CDR3 spans 13 amino acids.

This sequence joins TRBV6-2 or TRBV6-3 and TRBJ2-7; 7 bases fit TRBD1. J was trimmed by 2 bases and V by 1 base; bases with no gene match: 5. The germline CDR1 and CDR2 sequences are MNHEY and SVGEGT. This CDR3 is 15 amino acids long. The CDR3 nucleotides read TGTGCCAGCAGTTACTTCACAGGGGCCACCTACGAGCAGTACTTC. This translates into CASSYFTGATYEQYF.

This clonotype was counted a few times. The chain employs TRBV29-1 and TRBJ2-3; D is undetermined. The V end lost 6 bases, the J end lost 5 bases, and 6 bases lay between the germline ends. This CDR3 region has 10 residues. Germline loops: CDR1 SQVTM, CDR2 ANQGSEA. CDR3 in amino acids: CSVSRDTQYF. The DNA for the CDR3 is TGCAGCGTCAGCCGAGATACGCAGTATTTT.

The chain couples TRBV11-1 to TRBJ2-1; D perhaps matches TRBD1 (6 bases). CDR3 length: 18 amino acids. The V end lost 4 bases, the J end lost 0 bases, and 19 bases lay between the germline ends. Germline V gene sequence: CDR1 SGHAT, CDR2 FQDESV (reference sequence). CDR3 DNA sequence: TGTGCCAGCAGCTCTAACGCCCTCAGGGGATCCTCCTACAATGAGCAGTTCTTC. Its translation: CASSSNALRGSSYNEQFF.

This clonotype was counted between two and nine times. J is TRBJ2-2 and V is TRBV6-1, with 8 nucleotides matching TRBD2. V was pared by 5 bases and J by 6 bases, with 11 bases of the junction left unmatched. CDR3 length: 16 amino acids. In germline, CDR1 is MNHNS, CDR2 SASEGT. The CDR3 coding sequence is TGTGCCAGCAGTCAGACGACGGCGGGAGGATCCGGGGAGCTGTTTTTT. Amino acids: CASSQTTAGGSGELFF.

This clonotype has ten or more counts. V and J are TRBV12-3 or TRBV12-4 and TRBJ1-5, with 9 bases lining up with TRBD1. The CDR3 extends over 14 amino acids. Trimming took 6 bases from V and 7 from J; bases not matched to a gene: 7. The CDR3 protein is CASSNRGREQPQHF. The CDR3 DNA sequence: TGTGCCAGCAGCAACAGGGGGCGAGAGCAGCCCCAGCATTTT.

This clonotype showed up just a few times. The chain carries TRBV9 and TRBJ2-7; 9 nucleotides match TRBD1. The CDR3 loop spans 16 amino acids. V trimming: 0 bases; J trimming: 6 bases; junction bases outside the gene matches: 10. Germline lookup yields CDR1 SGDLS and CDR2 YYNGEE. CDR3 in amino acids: CASSVDSGTGKIEQYF. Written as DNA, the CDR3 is TGTGCCAGCAGCGTAGACTCCGGGACAGGGAAAATCGAGCAGTACTTC.

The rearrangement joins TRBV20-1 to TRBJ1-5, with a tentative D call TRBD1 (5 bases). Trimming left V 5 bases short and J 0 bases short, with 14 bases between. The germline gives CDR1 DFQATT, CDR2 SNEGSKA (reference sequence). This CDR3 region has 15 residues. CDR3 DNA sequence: TGCAGTGCTTCCGGGGCGGCTTTTAGCAATCAGCCCCAGCATTTT. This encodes CSASGAAFSNQPQHF.

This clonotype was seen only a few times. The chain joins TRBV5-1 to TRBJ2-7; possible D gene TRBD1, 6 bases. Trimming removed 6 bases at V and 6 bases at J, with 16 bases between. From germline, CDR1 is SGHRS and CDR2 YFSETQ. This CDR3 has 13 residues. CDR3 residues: CASKSSTGLEQYF. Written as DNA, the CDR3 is TGCGCCAGCAAAAGCTCCACAGGGCTCGAGCAGTACTTC.

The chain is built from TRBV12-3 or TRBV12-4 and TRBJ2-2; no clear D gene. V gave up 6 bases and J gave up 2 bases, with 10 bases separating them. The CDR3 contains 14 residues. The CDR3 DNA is TGTGCCAGCAGATACGGCCTTAACACCGGGGAGCTGTTTTTT. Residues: CASRYGLNTGELFF.

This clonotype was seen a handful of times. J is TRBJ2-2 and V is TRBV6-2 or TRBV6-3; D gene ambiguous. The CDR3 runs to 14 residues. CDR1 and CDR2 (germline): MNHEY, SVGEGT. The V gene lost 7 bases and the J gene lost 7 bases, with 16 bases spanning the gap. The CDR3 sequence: CASTRTPFDGELFF. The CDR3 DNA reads TGTGCCAGCACTCGGACCCCTTTCGACGGGGAGCTGTTTTTT.